Following are 27 T cell receptor beta chains from one sample sequenced in a study of T cell responses to AZD1222 COVID-19 vaccine. Assay used: immunoSEQ multiplex PCR; TCRdb lists only in-frame clones, some missing. The table shows more than 120,000 clones, with roughly 90% occurring only once. This specimen consisted of peripheral blood, obtained 28 days after the second AZD1222 dose. All receptors come from an adult who received the AZD1222 COVID-19 vaccine.

The genes are TRBV28 and TRBJ1-5; 9 nucleotides line up with TRBD1. Germline V lookup: CDR1 MDHEN, CDR2 SYDVKM. V was clipped by 1 base and J by 3 bases; unmatched bases: 13. There are 19 residues in the CDR3. The CDR3 coding sequence is TGTGCCAGCAGTTTATATTTTGGTGCCGGACAGGGGAACAATCAGCCCCAGCATTTT. Amino acids: CASSLYFGAGQGNNQPQHF.

The chain joins TRBV11-1 to TRBJ2-1, with D hard to call. The CDR3 contains 11 residues. Trimming shortened V by 2 bases and J by 5 bases, and 1 base separated the two germline ends. CDR1 and CDR2 (germline): SGHAT, FQDESV (reference sequence). In DNA, the CDR3 is TGTGCCAGCAGCTTAAACAATGAGCAGTTCTTC. Residues: CASSLNNEQFF.

The V and J genes are TRBV7-3 and TRBJ2-1; 7 bases fit TRBD2. J gave up 4 bases and V 3 bases, and 6 bases lay outside the gene matches. Per germline, CDR1 SGHTA and CDR2 FQGTGA. CDR3 size: 15 residues. This CDR3 reads CASSLVLAAYNEQFF. CDR3 DNA: TGTGCCAGCAGCTTGGTTCTAGCGGCGTACAATGAGCAGTTCTTC.

The rearrangement joins TRBV7-6 to TRBJ2-7; TRBD2 agrees at 7 bases. The CDR3 extends over 13 amino acids. The trim removed 5 bases at V and 2 bases at J, leaving 3 bases unmatched. In germline, CDR1 is SGHVS, CDR2 FNYEAQ. The CDR3 DNA follows: TGTGCCAGCAGCCCCAGCGGGACCTACGAGCAGTACTTC. Its protein is CASSPSGTYEQYF.

The chain couples TRBV19 to TRBJ1-6, with 7 bases fitting TRBD1. This CDR3 has 14 amino acids. V lost 3 bases to trimming and J lost 7 bases; unmatched junction nucleotides: 3. Germline V gene sequence: CDR1 LNHDA, CDR2 SQIVND (reference sequence). The CDR3 coding sequence is TGTGCCAGTAGTATTTCCAGGGGGAATTCACCCCTCCACTTT. Translation gives CASSISRGNSPLHF.

This clone was seen a few times. J is TRBJ1-6 and V is TRBV2; D is undetermined. There are 12 residues in the CDR3. V was trimmed by 7 bases and J by 7 bases, leaving 8 bases between them. Germline values: CDR1 SNHLY, CDR2 FYNNEI. The CDR3 nucleotides read TGTGCCAGCAAGGACCAAAATTCACCCCTCCACTTT. Amino acid sequence: CASKDQNSPLHF.

This clone has just one count. The chain links TRBV5-1 to TRBJ1-4, with a tentative D call TRBD1 (5 bases). Germline V gene data show CDR1 as SGHRS and CDR2 as YFSETQ. The length of the CDR3 is 14 residues. Trimming left V 6 bases short and J 2 bases short, with 11 bases between. CDR3 nucleotides: TGCGCCAGCAACGAGGGACCGACTAATGAAAAACTGTTTTTT. Translated, it gives CASNEGPTNEKLFF.

The chain recombines TRBV6-5 with TRBJ2-7, with D maybe TRBD1 (5 bases). Germline loops: CDR1 MNHEY, CDR2 SVGAGI. Deletions cut 5 bases from V and 0 bases from J, with 14 bases between. This CDR3 is built from 15 residues. CDR3 nucleotide sequence: TGTGCCAGCAGTACCCAGGGCAGTAGCTCCTACGAGCAGTACTTC. Protein: CASSTQGSSSYEQYF.

In its sample, this clone was seen once. The chain couples TRBV7-8 to TRBJ2-3; TRBD2 matches at 8 bases. The germline CDR1 and CDR2 sequences are SGHVS and FQNEAQ. V dropped 0 bases and J dropped 4; count of bases not matched to a gene: 6. The length of the CDR3 is 16 residues. CDR3 protein: CASSLAAGGPADTQYF. The CDR3 DNA sequence: TGTGCCAGCAGCTTAGCGGCGGGAGGTCCCGCAGATACGCAGTATTTT.

The rearrangement uses TRBV7-6 and TRBJ1-3, with 7 bases identical to TRBD1. Germline lookup yields CDR1 SGHVS and CDR2 FNYEAQ. Trimming removed 5 bases from V and 0 bases from J; junction bases left unmatched: 10. The CDR3 spans 17 residues. The CDR3 sequence is CASSKSPRDSSGNTIYF. The CDR3 bases are TGTGCCAGCAGCAAGAGTCCCCGGGACAGCTCTGGAAACACCATATATTTT.

The rearrangement links TRBV19 to TRBJ1-4; D gene uncertain. This CDR3 has 19 amino acids. V was pared by 5 bases and J by 0 bases, with 22 bases between. Germline V gives CDR1 LNHDA, CDR2 SQIVND (reference sequence). The chain's CDR3 is CASSLSVRLRSATNEKLFF. The DNA of the CDR3 is TGTGCCAGTAGTTTGTCGGTCAGGCTGCGAAGCGCAACTAATGAAAAACTGTTTTTT.

This clone showed up just a few times. The V and J genes are TRBV5-1 and TRBJ1-2, with D perhaps TRBD1 (6 bases). Germline V gives CDR1 SGHRS, CDR2 YFSETQ. The CDR3 is 15 residues long. V was clipped by 0 bases and J by 4 bases, with 13 bases between them. CDR3 coding DNA: TGCGCCAGCAGCTTGGGCCAGGGGAACGTCTATGGCTACACCTTC. Protein: CASSLGQGNVYGYTF.

V and J are TRBV15 and TRBJ2-3; 11 bases are shared with TRBD2. The germline V gene encodes CDR1 LNHNV and CDR2 YYDKDF (reference sequence). CDR3 length equals 16 residues. Trimming cost V 2 bases and J 1 base; bases outside gene matches: 2. The CDR3 bases are TGTGCCACCAGCAGAATGGGACTAGCGGGCACAGATACGCAGTATTTT. Its translation is CATSRMGLAGTDTQYF.

The chain has TRBV6-5 and TRBJ2-7, with TRBD2 identical over 7 bases. Germline trimming cut 8 bases from V and 2 bases from J; bases unmatched to any gene: 9. Germline CDR1 is MNHEY and CDR2 is SVGAGI. The CDR3 runs 14 residues. CDR3 residues: CASAATGLAYEQYF. CDR3 DNA sequence: TGTGCCAGCGCGGCCACTGGACTAGCCTACGAGCAGTACTTC.

The chain uses TRBV5-8 and TRBJ1-1; perhaps TRBD1 as D (6 bases). Trimming took off 6 bases at V and 4 bases at J, with 10 bases between the two ends. The CDR3 totals 12 residues. Germline CDR1 is SGHTS and CDR2 is YDEGEE. CDR3: CASNRVGTEAFF. DNA for the CDR3: TGTGCCAGCAACAGGGTGGGCACTGAAGCTTTCTTT.

CDR3 amino acids: CASSPDPGNTIYF. The CDR3, as DNA: TGTGCCAGCAGCCCCGACCCTGGAAACACCATATATTTT. The V call is TRBV7-2, the J call TRBJ1-3; no clear D gene. The ends were cut back, 5 bases at V and 2 bases at J, with 7 bases in the middle. CDR1 is SGHTA, CDR2 FQGNSA, per germline. The CDR3 has 13 residues.

J is TRBJ2-1 and V is TRBV25-1, with D uncertain. CDR1 and CDR2 from the germline V gene are MGHDK and SYGVNS. This CDR3 contains 14 residues. Trimming shortened V by 1 base and J by 1 base, and 5 bases separated the two germline ends. CDR3: CASSESVSYNEQFF. The CDR3 DNA is TGTGCCAGCAGTGAATCGGTATCCTACAATGAGCAGTTCTTC.

The gene calls are TRBV28 and TRBJ1-2; D may be TRBD1 (5 bases). CDR3 size: 14 residues. The germline V and J ends were trimmed by 4 bases and 5 bases, with 14 bases remaining between them. From germline, CDR1 is MDHEN and CDR2 SYDVKM. Here the CDR3 reads CASSSSGTRYGYTF. The CDR3 DNA is TGTGCCAGCAGTTCCTCCGGGACCAGATATGGCTACACCTTC.

The V gene is TRBV28, the J gene TRBJ2-7, with 7 nucleotides matching TRBD1. Trimming took 2 bases from V and 2 from J; bases not matched to a gene: 6. The CDR3 covers 15 residues. From germline, CDR1 is MDHEN and CDR2 SYDVKM. CDR3 loop: CASSLPGGSTYEQYF. Here the CDR3 DNA reads TGTGCCAGCAGTTTACCAGGGGGTTCAACCTACGAGCAGTACTTC.

This chain connects TRBV6-5 to TRBJ1-5; a possible D gene is TRBD1 (6 bases). Germline CDR1 MNHEY, CDR2 SVGAGI. V lost 6 bases and J 7 bases, leaving 19 bases between the germline ends. The CDR3 length is 15 residues. Here the CDR3 DNA reads TGTGCCAGCAGCTTAGGACAACAGGGTAACCAGCCCCAGCATTTT. Protein product: CASSLGQQGNQPQHF.

Only a few counts were recorded for this clone. This sequence joins TRBV6-1 and TRBJ2-2, with unresolved D. Germline V gives CDR1 MNHNS, CDR2 SASEGT. The CDR3 is 12 amino acids. V shed 0 bases and J shed 8 bases, with 4 bases lying between them. The CDR3 protein is CASSEAGGELFF. CDR3 DNA sequence: TGTGCCAGCAGTGAAGCAGGGGGGGAGCTGTTTTTT.

This chain's CDR3 is CTRSPYEQYF. In DNA form, the CDR3 reads TGCACCAGGTCCCCCTACGAGCAGTACTTC. The chain has TRBV1 and TRBJ2-7. TRBV1 is a pseudogene. The CDR3 totals 10 residues.

This chain connects TRBV27 to TRBJ2-1, with TRBD2 as a possible D gene (7 bases). Trimming left V 2 bases short and J 6 bases short, with 20 bases between. Germline values: CDR1 MNHEY, CDR2 SMNVEV (reference sequence). The CDR3 totals 17 residues. CDR3 DNA sequence: TGTGCCAGCAGTTTAAGGGGTTCGGGGGGCGGCGGCAATGAGCAGTTCTTC. It encodes CASSLRGSGGGGNEQFF.

This chain joins TRBV9 and TRBJ2-3; 11 bases are shared with TRBD1. V trimming: 0 bases; J trimming: 4 bases; junction bases outside the gene matches: 10. This CDR3 is 18 amino acids long. CDR1 is SGDLS and CDR2 is YYNGEE in the germline V gene. The CDR3 DNA is TGTGCCAGCAGCGTAGCTGGACAGGGGGCTTTCAGGGCAGATACGCAGTATTTT. Encoded protein: CASSVAGQGAFRADTQYF.

This clone has a single count. This chain's CDR3 is CASSHRPGTASGYGYTF. Written as DNA, the CDR3 is TGTGCCAGCAGTCACCGACCGGGGACAGCAAGCGGCTATGGCTACACCTTC. This chain connects TRBV28 to TRBJ1-2; TRBD1 agrees at 7 bases. The CDR3 covers 17 residues. Trimming cost V 5 bases and J 4 bases; bases outside gene matches: 16. Germline loops: CDR1 MDHEN, CDR2 SYDVKM.

The chain joins TRBV28 to TRBJ2-3; 9 bases are a match to TRBD1. The CDR3 has 15 amino acids. Germline V gives CDR1 MDHEN, CDR2 SYDVKM. Trimming cost V 4 bases and J 2 bases; bases outside gene matches: 4. The DNA of the CDR3 is TGTGCCAGCAGTTCACAGGGGGCGCACACAGATACGCAGTATTTT. This gives the protein CASSSQGAHTDTQYF.

The V and J genes are TRBV10-1 and TRBJ2-2; 8 nucleotides agree with TRBD2. Per germline, CDR1 WNHNN and CDR2 SYGVQD (reference sequence). The V segment lost 0 bases and the J segment 7 bases; nucleotides outside the gene matches: 7. The CDR3 runs to 16 residues. CDR3 sequence reads: CASSESVSGSVGELFF. Written as DNA, the CDR3 is TGCGCCAGCAGTGAGTCAGTCAGCGGGAGTGTCGGGGAGCTGTTTTTT.